This record covers a single T cell receptor (beta chain). Antigen: not known. This record belongs to a study of cytomegalovirus exposure and HLA in healthy donors. 60 Vbeta and 13 Jbeta primers were used in PCR. Authors' analysis steps: In a later analysis, roughly 10 million of tens of millions of unique beta chains occurred in at least two donors. Method: immunoSEQ multiplex PCR; TCRdb's copy keeps in-frame clones and lacks some. V, J and clone size derive from that table, while D and trimming were established from the DNA sequence. The profile covers fewer than 100,000 clones, with about 75% appearing a single time and approximately 6% taken by the ten largest. Findings of the study overall: The study put around 180 TCR beta chains on its list as cytomegalovirus-associated. A later analysis, which compared TCR beta chains of equal frequency, found the HLA-associated ones more clonally expanded.

This TCR was sampled from a female donor in good health and CMV-seronegative. The material sequenced was PBMCs.

The DNA for the CDR3 is TGTGCCAGCGGGGGGATTGGGGAGGCCCAGTACTTC. Translation gives CASGGIGEAQYF. V and J are TRBV2 and TRBJ2-5; TRBD2 is a possible D gene (6 bases). The CDR3 sequence is 12 residues long. Germline V CDR1 and CDR2: SNHLY, FYNNEI. V dropped 8 bases and J dropped 9 bases, with 16 bases sitting between them.